This T cell receptor beta chain derives from a study of T cell changes during pregnancy in multiple sclerosis. The CDR3 loop spans 12 amino acids. Per the germline V gene, CDR1 is SGHRS and CDR2 is YFSETQ. Trimming at V came to 7 bases and at J to 3 bases, leaving 1 base not matched to a gene. Assay used: immunoSEQ multiplex PCR; TCRdb lists only in-frame clones, some missing. This sample has tens of thousands of clones, with approximately 94% found just once. The material sequenced was CD8+ T cells from peripheral blood mononuclear cells, taken after pregnancy. This TCR came from a female donor with multiple sclerosis, enrolled in a pregnancy study. The chain combines TRBV5-1 with TRBJ2-1; 7 nucleotides line up with TRBD1. The CDR3 protein is CASGDSYNEQFF. The CDR3, as DNA: TGCGCCAGCGGGGACAGCTACAATGAGCAGTTCTTC.